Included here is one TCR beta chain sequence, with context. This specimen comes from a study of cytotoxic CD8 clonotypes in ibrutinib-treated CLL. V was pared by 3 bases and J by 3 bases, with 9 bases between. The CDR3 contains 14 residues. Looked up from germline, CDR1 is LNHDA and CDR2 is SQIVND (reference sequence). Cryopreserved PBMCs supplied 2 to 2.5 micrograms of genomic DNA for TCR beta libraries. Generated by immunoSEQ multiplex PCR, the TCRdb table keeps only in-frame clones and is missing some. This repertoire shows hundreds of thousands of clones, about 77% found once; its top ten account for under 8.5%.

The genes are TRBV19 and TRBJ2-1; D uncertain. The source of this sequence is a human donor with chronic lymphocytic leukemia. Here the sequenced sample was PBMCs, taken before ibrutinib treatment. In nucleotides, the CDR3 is TGTGCCAGTAGTATTCTGCAAGGCTACAATGAGCAGTTCTTC. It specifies CASSILQGYNEQFF.